The 28 T cell receptor beta chains below come from one sample, sequenced in a study of OX40 agonist ivuxolimab in advanced cancers. Measured with immunoSEQ multiplex PCR; TCRdb has only the in-frame clones, and not every one. The table records tens of thousands of clones, roughly 80% of them present only once. The sample was CD4+ or CD8+ T cells sorted from blood, taken in a trial of the OX40 agonist ivuxolimab. The receptor source for this set is an adult with an advanced solid tumor such as melanoma, head and neck, liver or kidney cancer.

This clone appeared a few times. The chain joins TRBV29-1 to TRBJ1-2, with a tentative D call TRBD1 (6 bases). The CDR3 is 12 amino acids. V lost 7 bases and J lost 5, with 14 bases in between. Germline V gene sequence: CDR1 SQVTM, CDR2 ANQGSEA. Here the CDR3 reads CSAGTGLYGYTF. CDR3 bases: TGCAGCGCGGGAACAGGGTTATATGGCTACACCTTC.

DNA of the CDR3: TGTGCCAGCATTGAGCCCGGCAATCAGCCCCAGCATTTT. It yields the protein CASIEPGNQPQHF. This chain links TRBV6-1 with TRBJ1-5; D remains unclear. The V and J ends lost 7 bases and 2 bases respectively, with 9 bases between them. CDR3 size: 13 residues. The germline gives CDR1 MNHNS, CDR2 SASEGT.

The chain employs TRBV5-1 and TRBJ2-3; D may correspond to TRBD1 or TRBD2 (6 bases each). V was cut by 4 bases and J by 3 bases, with 15 bases left in between. From germline, CDR1 is SGHRS and CDR2 YFSETQ. This CDR3 has 15 amino acids. The CDR3 DNA reads as TGCGCCAGCAGCGAAACAGGGAGGAGTACAGATACGCAGTATTTT. Translating gives CASSETGRSTDTQYF. The full variable domain, completed using reference TRBV5-1 and TRBJ2-3, is KAGVTQTPRYLIKTRGQQVTLSCSPISGHRSVSWYQQTPGQGLQFLFEYFSETQRNKGNFPGRFSGRQFSNSRSEMNVSTLELGDSALYLCASSETGRSTDTQYFGPGTRLTVL.

The chain joins TRBV6-1 to TRBJ1-5; D gene uncertain. The germline V gene has CDR1 MNHNS and CDR2 SASEGT. V was cut by 9 bases and J by 3 bases, with 12 bases left in between. CDR3 length: 13 residues. CDR3 bases: TGTGCCAGTCTAGGTGGGAACAATCAGCCCCAGCATTTT. Encoded protein: CASLGGNNQPQHF.

V usage is TRBV5-4 and J usage is TRBJ2-7; D possibly uses TRBD1 or TRBD2 (5 bases each). The CDR3 is made up of 14 amino acids. In germline, CDR1 is SGHNT, CDR2 YYREEE (reference sequence). Trimming stripped 4 bases from V and 2 bases from J, with 13 bases between. This CDR3 is CASSLPRDPYEQYF. The CDR3 nucleotides read TGTGCCAGCAGCCTCCCAAGGGACCCCTACGAGCAGTACTTC.

J is TRBJ1-5 and V is TRBV7-9; D is unresolved. The germline CDR1 and CDR2 sequences are SEHNR and FQNEAQ (reference sequence). V was shortened by 3 bases and J by 2 bases, with 5 bases between the two germline ends. The CDR3 runs 13 residues. In DNA form, the CDR3 reads TGTGCCAGCAGCTTCACAGGCAATCAGCCCCAGCATTTT. Residues: CASSFTGNQPQHF.

This clone was detected only once. The V gene is TRBV7-9, the J gene TRBJ1-1; possible D gene TRBD1, 5 bases. Trimming shortened V by 2 bases and J by 9 bases, and 10 bases separated the two germline ends. CDR1 SEHNR and CDR2 FQNEAQ come from the germline V gene (reference sequence). This CDR3 spans 12 amino acids. The CDR3, as DNA: TGTGCCAGCAGCTTAATGACAGATCAAGCTTTCTTT. As protein: CASSLMTDQAFF. Full variable domain (outside the CDR3, taken from reference TRBV7-9 and TRBJ1-1): DTGVSQNPRHKITKRGQNVTFRCDPISEHNRLYWYRQTLGQGPEFLTYFQNEAQLEKSRLLSDRFSAERPKGSFSTLEIQRTEQGDSAMYLCASSLMTDQAFFGQGTRLTVV.

In this sample, this clone turned up a few times. This chain connects TRBV7-9 to TRBJ1-5; D gene unclear. Germline-derived CDR1 and CDR2 are SEHNR and FQNEAQ (reference sequence). V lost 1 base and J lost 0, with 7 bases in between. CDR3 length equals 15 residues. The CDR3 DNA reads TGTGCCAGCAGCTTAGGCCCGGGTAGCAATCAGCCCCAGCATTTT. It is translated as CASSLGPGSNQPQHF.

This clone is classed as medium-sized (0.01 to 0.1%). The chain links TRBV10-2 to TRBJ2-1, with D possibly called TRBD1 or TRBD2 (6 bases each). Germline V CDR1 and CDR2: WSHSY, SAAADI. The CDR3 is 14 residues long. V lost 3 bases and J 12 bases, leaving 18 bases between the germline ends. The CDR3 loop is CASSDLFGGHAQFF. The DNA for the CDR3 is TGCGCCAGCAGTGATTTATTCGGGGGACACGCGCAGTTCTTC.

In this sample, this clone turned up a few times. The V and J genes are TRBV6-4 and TRBJ1-2; maybe TRBD1 (5 bases). The CDR3 length is 15 residues. The ends were cut back, 4 bases at V and 8 bases at J, with 20 bases in the middle. CDR1 is MRHNA and CDR2 is SNTAGT in the germline V gene. The CDR3: CASSAYRDAYDGYTF. CDR3 bases: TGTGCCAGCAGTGCTTACCGGGACGCTTACGACGGCTACACCTTC.

This clone was seen only a few times. The V call is TRBV7-2, the J call TRBJ2-5; the match to TRBD1 covers 7 bases. J was trimmed by 0 bases and V by 1 base; bases with no gene match: 5. CDR1 and CDR2 (germline): SGHTA, FQGNSA. The CDR3 sequence is 16 residues long. CDR3 bases: TGTGCCAGCAGCTTAGGATTGGGACAGAACCAAGAGACCCAGTACTTC. Protein sequence: CASSLGLGQNQETQYF.

This clone is termed medium-sized (0.01 to 0.1%). The chain links TRBV28 to TRBJ2-7; 7 bases map to TRBD1. V lost 6 bases and J lost 7; bases outside the gene matches: 12. The germline V gene encodes CDR1 MDHEN and CDR2 SYDVKM. This CDR3 is built from 14 residues. The CDR3: CASSKGQQREEQYF. The CDR3, as DNA: TGTGCCAGCAGCAAGGGACAGCAACGAGAGGAGCAGTACTTC.

This chain connects TRBV6-5 to TRBJ2-7; unclear D gene. Germline V gene data show CDR1 as MNHEY and CDR2 as SVGAGI. This CDR3 is 15 amino acids long. Deletions cut 6 bases from V and 0 bases from J, with 15 bases between. The CDR3 DNA follows: TGTGCCAGCAGCCCCCCCGCTGGGAACTCCTACGAGCAGTACTTC. Translating it yields CASSPPAGNSYEQYF.

The J gene is TRBJ1-1, the V gene TRBV2; D call uncertain. The CDR3 runs to 11 residues. The germline V and J ends were trimmed by 7 bases and 2 bases, with 5 bases remaining between them. Germline V gene data show CDR1 as SNHLY and CDR2 as FYNNEI. This CDR3 reads CASTLNTEAFF. The CDR3 bases are TGTGCCAGCACCCTTAACACTGAAGCTTTCTTT.

The V and J genes are TRBV6-1 and TRBJ2-7; 8 nucleotides line up with TRBD2. CDR3 length equals 15 residues. Germline values: CDR1 MNHNS, CDR2 SASEGT. The V and J ends lost 4 bases and 2 bases, in that order; junction bases with no gene match: 7. CDR3 bases: TGTGCCAGCAGTGCTCCGGGACTAGGGACCTACGAGCAGTACTTC. Amino acids: CASSAPGLGTYEQYF.

This clone is judged medium-sized. The gene calls are TRBV6-1 and TRBJ2-7; D not certain. The CDR3 spans 15 residues. V was pared by 4 bases and J by 2 bases, with 15 bases between. Germline assignment: CDR1 MNHNS and CDR2 SASEGT. CDR3 in DNA: TGTGCCAGCAGTGCCGAAGGGAATCGGGCCTACGAGCAGTACTTC. It encodes CASSAEGNRAYEQYF.

V is TRBV5-1 and J is TRBJ1-2; no clear D. Trimming took 0 bases from V and 7 from J, leaving 13 bases between them. The CDR3 extends over 14 amino acids. Germline CDR1 reads SGHRS; CDR2 reads YFSETQ. Here the CDR3 DNA reads TGCGCCAGCAGCTTGGATACGGGTCTTCGTGGCTACACCTTC. Translated, it gives CASSLDTGLRGYTF.

V usage is TRBV4-1 and J usage is TRBJ2-5; 8 bases agree with TRBD2. CDR3 length: 16 residues. Germline V CDR1 and CDR2: MGHRA, YSYEKL. With 1 base clipped from V and 2 bases from J, the junction kept 6 bases outside the gene matches. Here the CDR3 reads CASSQGNGGAQETQYF. The CDR3 region has the DNA TGCGCCAGCAGCCAAGGAAACGGGGGGGCTCAAGAGACCCAGTACTTC.

The chain is built from TRBV6-5 and TRBJ1-5; D is ambiguous. CDR1 MNHEY and CDR2 SVGAGI come from the germline V gene. V shed 2 bases and J shed 6 bases, with 5 bases lying between them. This CDR3 has 12 residues. The CDR3 is CASSYGVQPQHF. The CDR3 nucleotides are TGTGCCAGCAGTTACGGGGTTCAGCCCCAGCATTTT.

This clone was found once. This sequence joins TRBV15 and TRBJ1-1; TRBD1 might be the D (6 bases). The germline V gene has CDR1 LNHNV and CDR2 YYDKDF (reference sequence). V dropped 0 bases and J dropped 8 bases, with 10 bases sitting between them. The CDR3 covers 13 residues. The CDR3 DNA reads TGTGCCACCAGCAGAGATGAGGGGGTAGAAGCTTTCTTT. Translated, it gives CATSRDEGVEAFF.

This clone came up once. The chain joins TRBV6-5 to TRBJ2-7; TRBD1 might be the D (6 bases). Trimming took 3 bases from V and 1 from J, leaving 10 bases between them. The CDR3 length is 14 residues. CDR1 and CDR2 from the germline V gene are MNHEY and SVGAGI. CDR3: CASSYGGQSYEQYF. The CDR3 DNA reads TGTGCCAGCAGTTATGGAGGACAGTCCTACGAGCAGTACTTC.

The chain is built from TRBV9 and TRBJ2-3; a possible D gene is TRBD2 (6 bases). The CDR3 loop spans 17 amino acids. V was trimmed by 2 bases and J by 1 base, leaving 17 bases between them. CDR1 and CDR2 from the germline V gene are SGDLS and YYNGEE. CDR3 protein: CASSVLSQKRGTDTQYF. The CDR3 DNA is TGTGCCAGCAGCGTCCTCTCTCAGAAGCGGGGCACAGATACGCAGTATTTT.

The genes are TRBV5-4 and TRBJ2-2; D is ambiguous. V lost 3 bases and J lost 0, with 9 bases in between. The CDR3 totals 15 residues. The germline CDR1 and CDR2 sequences are SGHNT and YYREEE (reference sequence). The CDR3 DNA reads as TGTGCCAGCAGCTCAAAGACCGCGAACACCGGGGAGCTGTTTTTT. This gives the protein CASSSKTANTGELFF.

The chain uses TRBV12-5 and TRBJ2-3, with D perhaps matching TRBD2 (6 bases). Per the germline V gene, CDR1 is LGHNT and CDR2 is FRNRAP. Trimming cost V 6 bases and J 3 bases, with 7 bases left between them. This CDR3 spans 12 amino acids. This CDR3 reads CASGGRTDTQYF. Written as DNA, the CDR3 is TGTGCTAGTGGAGGGAGGACAGATACGCAGTATTTT. The complete variable domain, with remaining parts taken from reference TRBV12-5 and TRBJ2-3, reads DARVTQTPRHKVTEMGQEVTMRCQPILGHNTVFWYRQTMMQGLELLAYFRNRAPLDDSGMPKDRFSAEMPDATLATLKIQPSEPRDSAVYFCASGGRTDTQYFGPGTRLTVL.

This chain connects TRBV6-5 to TRBJ1-5; no firm D call. V lost 2 bases to trimming and J lost 5 bases, with 7 bases between them. Germline V lookup: CDR1 MNHEY, CDR2 SVGAGI. This CDR3 has 13 residues. In nucleotides, the CDR3 is TGTGCCAGCAGTTACGACCAGGATCAGCCCCAGCATTTT. Residues: CASSYDQDQPQHF.

The genes are TRBV30 and TRBJ2-1, with TRBD2 identical over 10 bases. The CDR3 totals 18 residues. Germline V gene sequence: CDR1 GTSNPN, CDR2 SVGIG (reference sequence). Trimming cost V 7 bases and J 3 bases; bases outside gene matches: 18. CDR3 coding DNA: TGTGCCTTGGACCGGGGAGCGGGAGGGCCGTTCGGCTACAATGAGCAGTTCTTC. This gives the protein CALDRGAGGPFGYNEQFF.

The chain carries TRBV19 and TRBJ2-2; 9 nucleotides match TRBD2. Germline V lookup: CDR1 LNHDA, CDR2 SQIVND (reference sequence). This CDR3 is built from 17 residues. Unmatched junction bases numbered 8, after V lost 5 bases and J lost 1 base. The DNA of the CDR3 is TGTGCCAGTAGTTGGGGGCTAGCGGGAAGGAACACCGGGGAGCTGTTTTTT. As protein: CASSWGLAGRNTGELFF.

The chain combines TRBV14 with TRBJ2-1, with no clear D. This CDR3 is built from 12 residues. Per germline, CDR1 SGHDN and CDR2 FVKESK. Between the trimmed V and J ends, which lost 3 bases and 4 bases, there was a span of 4 bases. The CDR3 region is CASSHVYNEQFF. CDR3 nucleotides: TGTGCCAGCAGCCATGTGTACAATGAGCAGTTCTTC.